The clone carrying this T cell receptor beta chain was picked up a small number of times. Its antigen is as yet unknown. TCRdb's table, derived via immunoSEQ multiplex PCR, lists solely in-frame clones and lacks some. The sample consists of some 93,000 clones, about 91% of them appearing once. This sample is part of a study of graft-versus-host responses after intestinal transplantation. CDR3 length equals 14 residues. The germline gives CDR1 MGHRA, CDR2 YSYEKL. Germline trimming cut 4 bases from V and 7 bases from J; bases unmatched to any gene: 4. The chain combines TRBV4-1 with TRBJ1-4; 9 bases line up with TRBD1. The origin of this receptor is a human donor who received an intestinal transplant. The starting material was unstimulated CD8+ T cells sorted from spleen or lymph node cells, obtained before intestinal transplant. The CDR3: CASSPGQGSEKLFF. The CDR3, as DNA: TGCGCCAGCAGCCCGGGACAGGGCTCTGAAAAACTGTTTTTT.